These 13 T cell receptor beta chains came from one sample sequenced in a study of blood T cell repertoires in COVID-19. The protocol was immunoSEQ multiplex PCR, while the TCRdb copy is restricted to in-frame clones and leaves out a portion. Seen here are roughly 190,000 clones, around 90% observed once, and the top ten hold around 2.1%. Input material: PBMCs or T cells enriched from blood (not recorded which). Receptor source: a woman aged 30 to 39 who had recovered from COVID-19.

The chain has TRBV12-3 or TRBV12-4 and TRBJ2-5, with 11 nucleotides matching TRBD1. Trimming took 6 bases from V and 6 from J; bases not matched to a gene: 3. This CDR3 comprises 13 residues. CDR3 sequence reads: CASRDRGRQTQYF. The DNA for the CDR3 is TGTGCCAGCAGGGACAGGGGGCGACAGACCCAGTACTTC.

The V and J genes are TRBV11-3 and TRBJ1-1, with TRBD1 matching 7 bases. CDR3 size: 13 residues. CDR1 and CDR2 from the germline V gene are SGHNT and YENEEA. V was pared by 8 bases and J by 1 base, with 4 bases of the junction left unmatched. The CDR3 DNA reads TGTGCCAGCGGCAACAGGGGGAACACTGAAGCTTTCTTT. This codes for CASGNRGNTEAFF.

The gene calls are TRBV19 and TRBJ1-2; tentative D call: TRBD1 (6 bases). Trimming took off 8 bases at V and 3 bases at J, with 16 bases between the two ends. Germline-derived CDR1 and CDR2 are LNHDA and SQIVND (reference sequence). The CDR3 loop spans 14 amino acids. The CDR3 DNA sequence: TGTGCCAGTTTATCCCGGGACACGTACTATGGCTACACCTTC. It translates to CASLSRDTYYGYTF.

The chain uses TRBV6-6 and TRBJ1-1, with 9 nucleotides matching TRBD1. V was pared by 5 bases and J by 5 bases, with 6 bases of the junction left unmatched. The germline V gene encodes CDR1 MNHNY and CDR2 SVGAGI (reference sequence). CDR3 length: 14 amino acids. The CDR3 nucleotides are TGTGCCAGCAGTCCCCAGGACAGGGGAACTGAAGCTTTCTTT. Residues: CASSPQDRGTEAFF.

Only a few counts were recorded for this clone. The V gene is TRBV5-4, the J gene TRBJ1-3; D gene unclear. The CDR3 loop spans 14 amino acids. V was clipped by 4 bases and J by 4 bases, with 12 bases between them. The V gene's germline CDR1 is SGHNT and CDR2 YYREEE (reference sequence). The CDR3 DNA is TGTGCCAGCAGCAGGAGCAGAGAAGGAAACACCATATATTTT. Its translation: CASSRSREGNTIYF.

V usage is TRBV11-2 and J usage is TRBJ1-2; perhaps TRBD1 as D (5 bases). This CDR3 has 11 amino acids. Germline V CDR1 and CDR2: SGHAT, FQNNGV. V was clipped by 5 bases and J by 8 bases, with 9 bases between them. CDR3 in DNA: TGTGCCAGCAGCCCGGGGGGGGGCTACACCTTC. Translated, it gives CASSPGGGYTF. Looking up the rest from reference TRBV11-2 and TRBJ1-2 gives the full variable domain: EAGVAQSPRYKIIEKRQSVAFWCNPISGHATLYWYQQILGQGPKLLIQFQNNGVVDDSQLPKDRFSAERLKGVDSTLKIQPAKLEDSAVYLCASSPGGGYTFGSGTRLTVV.

J is TRBJ1-1 and V is TRBV6-2 or TRBV6-3; 8 bases agree with TRBD1. CDR1 is MNHEY and CDR2 is SVGEGT in the germline V gene. CDR3 length equals 18 residues. J was trimmed by 0 bases and V by 2 bases; bases with no gene match: 11. CDR3 DNA: TGTGCCAGCAGTTACAGGAGCGACAGGGGCGGTATGAACACTGAAGCTTTCTTT. This gives the protein CASSYRSDRGGMNTEAFF.

The CDR3 region has the DNA TGTGCCAGCAGCGTAGAGGGGACAGCCATAGAGACCCAGTACTTC. Translating gives CASSVEGTAIETQYF. The gene calls are TRBV9 and TRBJ2-5, with 7 bases matching TRBD1. Per the germline V gene, CDR1 is SGDLS and CDR2 is YYNGEE. The V and J ends lost 0 bases and 4 bases, in that order; junction bases with no gene match: 6. The CDR3 spans 15 residues.

The chain employs TRBV4-2 and TRBJ1-5; D unclear. V was shortened by 2 bases and J by 0 bases, with 8 bases between the two germline ends. In germline, CDR1 is LGHNA, CDR2 YNFKEQ. The CDR3 sequence is 15 residues long. The CDR3 region is CASSQSQYSNQPQHF. CDR3 DNA: TGTGCCAGCAGCCAATCTCAGTATAGCAATCAGCCCCAGCATTTT.

The chain is built from TRBV3-1 (or the pseudogene TRBV3-2) and TRBJ2-6; D is unresolved. This CDR3 has 16 amino acids. V lost 0 bases to trimming and J lost 0 bases, with 6 bases between them. The germline CDR1 and CDR2 sequences are LGHDT and YNNKEL (reference sequence). The CDR3 DNA reads as TGTGCCAGCAGCCAAGATAACGGCTCTGGGGCCAACGTCCTGACTTTC. Translation: CASSQDNGSGANVLTF.

The chain recombines TRBV30 with TRBJ1-3; 7 bases are shared with TRBD1. Trimming cost V 2 bases and J 3 bases; bases outside gene matches: 4. From germline, CDR1 is GTSNPN and CDR2 SVGIG (reference sequence). The CDR3 is made up of 14 amino acids. The CDR3 nucleotides are TGTGCCTGGAGTAGTTCAGGGGGTGGAAACACCATATATTTT. Translating gives CAWSSSGGGNTIYF.

CDR3 in DNA: TGTGCCAGCAGCTTAGCCCTTAGAGGAGGGACTAATTCACCCCTCCACTTT. It is translated as CASSLALRGGTNSPLHF. The rearrangement uses TRBV7-6 and TRBJ1-6; a weak D match, TRBD1 (5 bases). From germline, CDR1 is SGHVS and CDR2 FNYEAQ. The CDR3 extends over 17 amino acids. The V end was cut by 0 bases, the J end by 6 bases, with 15 bases between.

J is TRBJ2-7 and V is TRBV5-1; perhaps TRBD2 as D (5 bases). Per germline, CDR1 SGHRS and CDR2 YFSETQ. The CDR3 totals 14 residues. V was pared by 4 bases and J by 1 base, with 12 bases between. The CDR3 coding sequence is TGCGCCAGCAGCCCTGGATCGGGATCCTACGAGCAGTACTTC. This gives the protein CASSPGSGSYEQYF.